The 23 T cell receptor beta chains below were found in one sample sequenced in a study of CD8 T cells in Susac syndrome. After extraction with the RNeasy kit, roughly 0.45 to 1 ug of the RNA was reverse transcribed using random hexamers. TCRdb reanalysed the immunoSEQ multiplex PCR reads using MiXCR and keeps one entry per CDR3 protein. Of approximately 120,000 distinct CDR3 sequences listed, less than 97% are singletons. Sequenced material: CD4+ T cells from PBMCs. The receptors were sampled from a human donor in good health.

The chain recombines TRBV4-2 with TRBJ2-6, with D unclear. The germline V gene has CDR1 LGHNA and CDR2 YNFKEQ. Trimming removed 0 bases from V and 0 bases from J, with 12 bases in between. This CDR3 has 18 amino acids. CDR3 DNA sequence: TGTGCCAGCAGCCAAGATCAGAGAGGAAGCTCTGGGGCCAACGTCCTGACTTTC. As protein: CASSQDQRGSSGANVLTF.

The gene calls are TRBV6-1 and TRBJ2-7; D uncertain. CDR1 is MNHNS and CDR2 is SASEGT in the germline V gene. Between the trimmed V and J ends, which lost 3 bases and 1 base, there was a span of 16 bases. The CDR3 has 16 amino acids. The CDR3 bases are TGTGCCAGCAGTGACCCGCTTGTTACTTCTTCCTACGAGCAGTACTTC. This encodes CASSDPLVTSSYEQYF.

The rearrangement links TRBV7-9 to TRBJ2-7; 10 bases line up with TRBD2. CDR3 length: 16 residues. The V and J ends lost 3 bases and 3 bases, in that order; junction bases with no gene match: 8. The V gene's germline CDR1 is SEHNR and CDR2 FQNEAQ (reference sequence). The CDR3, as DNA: TGTGCCAGCAGCTTCTGGGGGCTAGCGGGGGACTACGAGCAGTACTTC. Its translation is CASSFWGLAGDYEQYF. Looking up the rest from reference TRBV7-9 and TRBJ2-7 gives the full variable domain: DTGVSQNPRHKITKRGQNVTFRCDPISEHNRLYWYRQTLGQGPEFLTYFQNEAQLEKSRLLSDRFSAERPKGSFSTLEIQRTEQGDSAMYLCASSFWGLAGDYEQYFGPGTRLTVT.

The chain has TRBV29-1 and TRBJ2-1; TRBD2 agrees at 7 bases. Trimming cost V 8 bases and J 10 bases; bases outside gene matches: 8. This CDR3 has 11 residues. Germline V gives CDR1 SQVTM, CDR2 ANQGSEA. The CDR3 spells CSFRATSEQFF. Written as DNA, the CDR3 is TGCAGCTTCCGGGCGACTAGCGAGCAGTTCTTC.

The CDR3 nucleotides are TGTGCCAGCAGTTCGTCGGACGGTCGGGGCTACACCTTC. Encoded protein: CASSSSDGRGYTF. The chain uses TRBV27 and TRBJ1-2; D call uncertain. Trimming removed 4 bases from V and 8 bases from J, with 14 bases in between. Germline V gene data show CDR1 as MNHEY and CDR2 as SMNVEV (reference sequence). The CDR3 contains 13 residues.

In nucleotides, the CDR3 is TGTGCCAGCAGCCACCTTACAGGGGGCCTCAAAGGTGGCACTGAAGCTTTCTTT. Protein product: CASSHLTGGLKGGTEAFF. V and J are TRBV3-1 and TRBJ1-1; TRBD1 aligns across 9 bases. Germline V lookup: CDR1 LGHDT, CDR2 YNNKEL (reference sequence). CDR3 size: 18 residues. The junction had 15 bases not matched to a gene; V was cut back by 3 bases and J by 4 bases.

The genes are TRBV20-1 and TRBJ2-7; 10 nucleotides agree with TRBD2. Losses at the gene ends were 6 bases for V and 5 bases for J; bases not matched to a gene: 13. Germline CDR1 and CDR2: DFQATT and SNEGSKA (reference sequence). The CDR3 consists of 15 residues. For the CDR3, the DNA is TGCAGTGCCCCGGCCCCACTAGCGGGGAGAAACGAGCAGTACTTC. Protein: CSAPAPLAGRNEQYF.

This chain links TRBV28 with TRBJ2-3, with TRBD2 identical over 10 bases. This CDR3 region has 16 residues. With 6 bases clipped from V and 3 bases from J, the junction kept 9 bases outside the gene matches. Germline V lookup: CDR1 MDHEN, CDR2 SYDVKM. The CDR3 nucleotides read TGTGCCAGCAGCATCGTCGTAGCGGGGGGTACAGATACGCAGTATTTT. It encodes CASSIVVAGGTDTQYF.

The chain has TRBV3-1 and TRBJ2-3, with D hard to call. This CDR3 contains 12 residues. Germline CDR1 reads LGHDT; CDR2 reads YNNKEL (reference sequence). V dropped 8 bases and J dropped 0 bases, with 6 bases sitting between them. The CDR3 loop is CASLSSTDTQYF. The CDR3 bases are TGTGCCAGCTTAAGCAGCACAGATACGCAGTATTTT.

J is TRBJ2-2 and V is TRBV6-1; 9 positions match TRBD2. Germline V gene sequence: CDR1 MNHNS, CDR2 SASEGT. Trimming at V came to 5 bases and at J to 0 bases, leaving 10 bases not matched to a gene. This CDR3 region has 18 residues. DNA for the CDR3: TGTGCCAGCAGTCTCTTGCGGCTAGCGGGACCGAACACCGGGGAGCTGTTTTTT. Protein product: CASSLLRLAGPNTGELFF.

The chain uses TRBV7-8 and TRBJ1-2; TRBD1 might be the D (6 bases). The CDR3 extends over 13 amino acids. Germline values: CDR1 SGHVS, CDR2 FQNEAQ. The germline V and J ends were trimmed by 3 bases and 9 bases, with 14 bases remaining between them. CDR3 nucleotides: TGTGCCAGCAGCTTGGACGGGGGCGGCAGCTACACCTTC. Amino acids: CASSLDGGGSYTF.

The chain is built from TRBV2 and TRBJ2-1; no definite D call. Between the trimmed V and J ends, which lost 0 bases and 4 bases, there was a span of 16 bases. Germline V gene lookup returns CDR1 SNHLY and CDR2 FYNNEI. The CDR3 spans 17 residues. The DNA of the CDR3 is TGTGCCAGCAGTGAAGCGCTTCGTAGACTCCTGTACAATGAGCAGTTCTTC. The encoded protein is CASSEALRRLLYNEQFF. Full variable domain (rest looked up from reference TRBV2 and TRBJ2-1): EPEVTQTPSHQVTQMGQEVILRCVPISNHLYFYWYRQILGQKVEFLVSFYNNEISEKSEIFDDQFSVERPDGSNFTLKIRSTKLEDSAMYFCASSEALRRLLYNEQFFGPGTRLTVL.

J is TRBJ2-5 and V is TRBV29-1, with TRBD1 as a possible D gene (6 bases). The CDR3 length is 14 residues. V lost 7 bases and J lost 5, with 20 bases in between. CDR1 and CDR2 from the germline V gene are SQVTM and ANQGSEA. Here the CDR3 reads CSGGKQGFGETQYF. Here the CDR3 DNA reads TGCAGCGGTGGGAAACAGGGTTTCGGGGAGACCCAGTACTTC.

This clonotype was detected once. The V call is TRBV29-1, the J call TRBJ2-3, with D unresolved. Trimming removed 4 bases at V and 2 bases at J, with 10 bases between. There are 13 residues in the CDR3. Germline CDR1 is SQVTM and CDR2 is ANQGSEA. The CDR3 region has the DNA TGCAGCGTTGTCAGAAGAAACACAGATACGCAGTATTTT. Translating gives CSVVRRNTDTQYF.

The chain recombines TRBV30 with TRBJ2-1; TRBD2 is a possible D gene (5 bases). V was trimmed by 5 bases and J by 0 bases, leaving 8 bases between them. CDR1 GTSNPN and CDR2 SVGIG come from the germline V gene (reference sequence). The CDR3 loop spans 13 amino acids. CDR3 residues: CAWEGSSYNEQFF. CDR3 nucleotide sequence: TGTGCCTGGGAGGGATCCTCCTACAATGAGCAGTTCTTC.

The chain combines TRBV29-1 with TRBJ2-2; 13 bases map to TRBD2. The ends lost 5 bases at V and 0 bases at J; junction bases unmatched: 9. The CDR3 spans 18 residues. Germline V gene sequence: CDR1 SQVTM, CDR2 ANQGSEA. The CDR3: CSVPRWTSGGSNTGELFF. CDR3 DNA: TGCAGCGTTCCACGTTGGACTAGCGGGGGCTCGAACACCGGGGAGCTGTTTTTT.

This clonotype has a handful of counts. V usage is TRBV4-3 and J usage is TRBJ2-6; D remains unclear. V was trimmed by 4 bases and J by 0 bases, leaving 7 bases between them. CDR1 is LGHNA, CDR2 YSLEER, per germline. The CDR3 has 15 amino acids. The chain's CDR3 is CASSPRVSGANVLTF. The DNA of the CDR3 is TGCGCCAGCAGCCCCCGGGTCTCTGGGGCCAACGTCCTGACTTTC.

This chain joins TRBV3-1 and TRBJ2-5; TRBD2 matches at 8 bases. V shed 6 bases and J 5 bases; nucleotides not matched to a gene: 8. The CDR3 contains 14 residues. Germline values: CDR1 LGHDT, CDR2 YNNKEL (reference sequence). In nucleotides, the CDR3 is TGTGCCAGCAGTGGGACTAGAGGGGACGAGACCCAGTACTTC. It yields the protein CASSGTRGDETQYF.

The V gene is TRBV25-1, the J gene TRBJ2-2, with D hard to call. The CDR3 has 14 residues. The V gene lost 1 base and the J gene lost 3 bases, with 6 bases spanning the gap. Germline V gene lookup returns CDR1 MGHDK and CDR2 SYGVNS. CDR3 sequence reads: CASSEFAYTGELFF. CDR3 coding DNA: TGTGCCAGCAGTGAATTTGCTTACACCGGGGAGCTGTTTTTT.

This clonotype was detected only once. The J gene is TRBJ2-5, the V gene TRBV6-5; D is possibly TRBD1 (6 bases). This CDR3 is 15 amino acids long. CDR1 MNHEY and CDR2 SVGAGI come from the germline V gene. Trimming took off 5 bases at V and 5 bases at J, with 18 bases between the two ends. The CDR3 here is CASSISGQNWETQYF. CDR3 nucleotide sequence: TGTGCCAGCAGTATTTCGGGACAAAACTGGGAGACCCAGTACTTC.

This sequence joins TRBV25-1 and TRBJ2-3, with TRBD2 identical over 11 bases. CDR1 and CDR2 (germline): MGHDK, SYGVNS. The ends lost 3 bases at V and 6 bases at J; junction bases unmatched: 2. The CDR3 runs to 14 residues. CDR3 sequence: CASSDSGRADTQYF. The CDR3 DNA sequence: TGTGCCAGCAGTGATAGCGGGAGGGCCGATACGCAGTATTTT.

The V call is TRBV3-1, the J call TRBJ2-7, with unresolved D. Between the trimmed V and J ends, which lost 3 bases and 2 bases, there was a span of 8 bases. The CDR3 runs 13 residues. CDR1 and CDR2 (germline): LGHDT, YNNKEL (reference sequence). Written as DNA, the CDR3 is TGTGCCAGCAGCCAGACGGCCACCTACGAGCAGTACTTC. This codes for CASSQTATYEQYF.

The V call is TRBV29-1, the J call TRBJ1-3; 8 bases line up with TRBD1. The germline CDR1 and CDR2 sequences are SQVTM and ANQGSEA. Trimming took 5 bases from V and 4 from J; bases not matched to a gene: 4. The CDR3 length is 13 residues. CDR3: CSVSDRGGNTIYF. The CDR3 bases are TGCAGCGTTTCCGACAGGGGCGGAAACACCATATATTTT.